A selection of T cell receptor beta chains follows, all from one sample in a study of response to subunit inactivated influenza vaccine. TCRdb analysed the RT-PCR reads with MiXCR anew, one entry per CDR3 protein. This table holds about 700,000 distinct CDR3 sequences, around 14% found once. Sequencing was performed on PBMCs from blood, taken 14 days before vaccination. The receptors were sampled from a man aged 45-60 years who received an inactivated influenza vaccine. Each CDR3 is given with its conserved first and last residue. Fields, in order: J gene, V gene, D gene, clone size, CDR3 protein, CDR3 DNA. The D gene is left open where the match is weak. The listing skips clone size in some rows; elsewhere it reads once, few, many or a size class.

TRBJ2-3	TRBV4-3	TRBD2	.	CASSQDATSGRAPTDTQYF	TGCGCCAGCAGCCAAGATGCGACTAGCGGGAGGGCCCCCACAGATACGCAGTATTTT
TRBJ2-2	TRBV7-3	TRBD1	few	CASSTNRGQGTGELFF	TGTGCCAGCAGCACCAACAGGGGCCAGGGCACCGGGGAGCTGTTTTTT
TRBJ1-6	TRBV19	.	.	CATGPYNSPLHF	TGTGCCACCGGTCCCTATAATTCACCCCTCCACTTT
TRBJ2-2	TRBV7-1	TRBD2	few	CASSSSNKGISGGENTGELFF	TGTGCCAGCAGCTCAAGTAATAAGGGAATAAGCGGGGGAGAGAACACCGGGGAGCTGTTTTTT
TRBJ1-4	TRBV6-6	.	.	CASSYREKLFF	TGTGCCAGCAGTTACAGGGAAAAACTGTTTTTT
TRBJ2-4	TRBV5-1	.	many	CASRWGSSQDIQYF	TGCGCCAGCCGGTGGGGATCTAGCCAGGACATTCAGTACTTC
TRBJ2-1	TRBV7-6	.	many	CASSFEAGSSYNEQFF	TGTGCCAGCAGCTTTGAGGCGGGATCCTCCTACAATGAGCAGTTCTTC
TRBJ2-1	TRBV19	.	.	CASRLTGLKEQFF	TGTGCCAGTAGACTGACAGGCTTGAAGGAGCAGTTCTTC
TRBJ2-1	TRBV20-1	.	.	CSARDEGHEQFF	TGCAGTGCTAGAGATGAAGGGCATGAGCAGTTCTTC
TRBJ2-3	TRBV4-2	TRBD2	many	CASSLGLAGGTSTDTQYF	TGTGCCAGCAGCCTGGGACTAGCGGGGGGAACTAGCACAGATACGCAGTATTTT
TRBJ2-5	TRBV19	TRBD2	few	CASSKFRGGPRETQYF	TGTGCCAGTAGTAAATTCCGCGGGGGGCCCCGGGAGACCCAGTACTTC
TRBJ2-3	TRBV29-1	.	few	CSGTVTASTDTQYF	TGCAGCGGTACGGTAACGGCAAGCACAGATACGCAGTATTTT
TRBJ1-3	TRBV12-3/TRBV12-4	.	many	CASSSWDTTSGNTIYF	TGTGCCAGCAGTAGCTGGGACACCACCTCTGGAAACACCATATATTTT
TRBJ2-1	TRBV6-2/TRBV6-3	TRBD2	few	CASSYNSGGGVVEQFF	TGTGCCAGCAGTTACAACTCCGGGGGGGGGGTCGTTGAGCAGTTCTTC
TRBJ2-7	TRBV6-2/TRBV6-3	.	.	CASGDNPPTYEQYF	TGTGCCAGCGGTGATAACCCCCCGACCTACGAGCAGTACTTC
TRBJ2-3	TRBV12-5	.	.	CASGLTPRADTQYF	TGTGCTAGTGGTTTGACCCCTCGCGCAGATACGCAGTATTTT
TRBJ2-2	TRBV20-1	.	.	CSARDLSGELFF	TGCAGTGCTAGAGATCTTTCCGGGGAGCTGTTTTTT
TRBJ2-7	TRBV5-6	TRBD1	many	CASSLRATGTGYPYF	TGTGCCAGCAGCTTGAGGGCCACCGGGACAGGGTACCCTTACTTC
TRBJ1-2	TRBV5-8	.	.	CASSSSTVNYGYTF	TGTGCCAGCAGCTCGTCAACAGTGAACTATGGCTACACCTTC
TRBJ2-7	TRBV5-1	TRBD2	few	CASSSTSGSSYEQYF	TGTGCCAGCAGCTCGACTAGCGGGAGCTCCTACGAGCAGTACTTC
TRBJ1-2	TRBV12-3/TRBV12-4	TRBD1	.	CASSQSRDRDGYTF	TGTGCCAGCAGCCAGTCCCGGGACAGGGACGGCTACACCTTC
TRBJ1-4	TRBV28	TRBD1	.	CASSLTIGQGLEKLFF	TGTGCCAGCAGTCTGACCATTGGACAGGGCCTCGAAAAACTGTTTTTT
TRBJ2-3	TRBV10-3	.	few	CAIGGLTDSSTDTQYF	TGTGCCATCGGGGGGTTGACTGATTCTAGCACAGATACGCAGTATTTT
TRBJ2-3	TRBV20-1	.	few	CSAGLANTDTQYF	TGCAGCGCTGGGCTAGCGAACACAGATACGCAGTATTTT
TRBJ2-7	TRBV9	.	few	CASSVGTTGYEQYF	TGTGCCAGCAGCGTAGGAACAACAGGGTACGAGCAGTACTTC
TRBJ2-3	TRBV7-9	.	.	CASSSPGREQYF	TGTGCCAGCAGCTCCCCCGGGCGGGAGCAGTATTTT
TRBJ2-7	TRBV6-1	.	few	CASSLQGTFSYEQYF	TGTGCCAGCAGCCTACAGGGAACCTTCTCCTACGAGCAGTACTTC
TRBJ1-5	TRBV3-1	.	few	CASSHSRNQPQHF	TGTGCCAGCAGCCACAGCCGTAATCAGCCCCAGCATTTT
TRBJ2-5	TRBV10-3	TRBD1	many	CAISEFSAWTGVLETQYF	TGTGCCATCAGTGAGTTTTCGGCCTGGACAGGGGTATTAGAGACCCAGTACTTC
TRBJ2-7	TRBV7-2	.	.	CASSAPRGHSGSYEQYF	TGTGCCAGCAGTGCCCCCCGGGGACATTCAGGATCCTACGAGCAGTACTTC
TRBJ2-7	TRBV20-1	.	many	CSARDVSGTYEQYF	TGCAGTGCTAGAGATGTGTCAGGAACCTACGAGCAGTACTTC
TRBJ2-1	TRBV6-2/TRBV6-3	.	.	CASSYSIAESSYNEQFF	TGTGCCAGCAGTTATTCGATAGCGGAAAGCTCCTACAATGAGCAGTTCTTC
TRBJ1-1	TRBV10-3	TRBD1	.	CAISLGTGRIPEAFF	TGTGCCATCAGTCTGGGGACAGGGCGGATCCCTGAAGCTTTCTTT
TRBJ2-5	TRBV24-1	TRBD1	.	CATSDPGQAGETQYF	TGTGCCACCAGTGACCCGGGACAGGCCGGGGAGACCCAGTACTTC
TRBJ2-3	TRBV7-2	.	many	CASSLSEWDTQYF	TGTGCCAGCAGTCTATCGGAATGGGATACGCAGTATTTT
TRBJ1-4	TRBV6-1	.	few	CASSEMGGEKLFF	TGTGCCAGCAGTGAGATGGGAGGTGAAAAACTGTTTTTT